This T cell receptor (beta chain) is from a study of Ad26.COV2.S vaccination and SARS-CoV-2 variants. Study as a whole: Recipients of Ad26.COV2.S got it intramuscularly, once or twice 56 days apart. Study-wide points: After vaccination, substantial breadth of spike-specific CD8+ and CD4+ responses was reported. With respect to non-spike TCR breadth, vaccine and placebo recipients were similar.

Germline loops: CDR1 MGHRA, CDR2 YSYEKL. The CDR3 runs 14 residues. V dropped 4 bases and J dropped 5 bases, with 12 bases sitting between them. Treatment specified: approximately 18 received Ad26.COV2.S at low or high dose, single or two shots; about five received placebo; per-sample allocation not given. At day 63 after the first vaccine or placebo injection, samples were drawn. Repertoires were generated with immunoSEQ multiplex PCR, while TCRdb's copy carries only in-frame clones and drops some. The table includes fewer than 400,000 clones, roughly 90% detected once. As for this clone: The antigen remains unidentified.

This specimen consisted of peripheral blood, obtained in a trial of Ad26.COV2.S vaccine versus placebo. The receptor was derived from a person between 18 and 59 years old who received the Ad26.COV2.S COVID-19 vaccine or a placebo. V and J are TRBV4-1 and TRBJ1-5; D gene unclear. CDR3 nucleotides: TGCGCCAGCAGCCTGGGTGGAAGGGATCAGCCCCAGCATTTT. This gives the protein CASSLGGRDQPQHF.